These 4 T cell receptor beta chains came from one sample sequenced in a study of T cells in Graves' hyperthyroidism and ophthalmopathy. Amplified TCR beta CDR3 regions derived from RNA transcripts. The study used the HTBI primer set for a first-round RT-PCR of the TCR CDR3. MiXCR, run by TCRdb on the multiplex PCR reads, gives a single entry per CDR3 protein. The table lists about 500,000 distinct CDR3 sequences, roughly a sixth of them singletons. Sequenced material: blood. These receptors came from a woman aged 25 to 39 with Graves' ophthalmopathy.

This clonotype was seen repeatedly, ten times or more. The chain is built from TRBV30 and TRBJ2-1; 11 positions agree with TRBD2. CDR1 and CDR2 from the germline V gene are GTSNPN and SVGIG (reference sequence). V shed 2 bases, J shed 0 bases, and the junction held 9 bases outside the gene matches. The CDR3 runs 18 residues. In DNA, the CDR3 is TGTGCCTGGAGTAGACTAGCGGGACCTATTAGCTCCTACAATGAGCAGTTCTTC. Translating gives CAWSRLAGPISSYNEQFF.

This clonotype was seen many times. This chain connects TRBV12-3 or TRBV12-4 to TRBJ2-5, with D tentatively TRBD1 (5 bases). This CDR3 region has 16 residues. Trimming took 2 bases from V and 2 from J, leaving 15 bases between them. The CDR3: CASSLQDRMRQETQYF. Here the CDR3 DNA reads TGTGCCAGCAGTTTACAAGACAGAATGAGACAAGAGACCCAGTACTTC.

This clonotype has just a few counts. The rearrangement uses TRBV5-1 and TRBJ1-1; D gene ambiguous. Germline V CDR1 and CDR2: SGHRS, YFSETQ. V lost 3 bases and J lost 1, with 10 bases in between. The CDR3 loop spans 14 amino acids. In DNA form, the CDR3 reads TGCGCCAGCAGCTCGACTATTGGGAACACTGAAGCTTTCTTT. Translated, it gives CASSSTIGNTEAFF.

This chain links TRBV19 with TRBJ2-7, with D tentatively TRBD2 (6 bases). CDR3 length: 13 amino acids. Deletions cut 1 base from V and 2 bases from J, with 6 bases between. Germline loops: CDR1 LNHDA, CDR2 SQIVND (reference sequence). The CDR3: CASSIGLAYEQYF. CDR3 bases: TGTGCCAGTAGTATAGGACTAGCCTACGAGCAGTACTTC.